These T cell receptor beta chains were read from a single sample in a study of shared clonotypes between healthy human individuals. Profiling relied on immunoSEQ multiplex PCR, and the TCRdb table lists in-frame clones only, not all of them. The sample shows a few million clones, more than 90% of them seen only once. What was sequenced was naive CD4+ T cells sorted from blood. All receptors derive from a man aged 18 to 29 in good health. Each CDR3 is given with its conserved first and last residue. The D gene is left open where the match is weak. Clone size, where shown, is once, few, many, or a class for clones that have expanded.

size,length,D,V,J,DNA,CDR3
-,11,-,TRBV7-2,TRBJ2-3,TGTGCCAGCAGGTTCACAGATACGCAGTATTTT,CASRFTDTQYF
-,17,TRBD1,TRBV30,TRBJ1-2,TGTGCCTGGAGTGTACGTGGGGTGCAGGGGGAACTCTATGGCTACACCTTC,CAWSVRGVQGELYGYTF
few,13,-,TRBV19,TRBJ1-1,TGTGCCAGTACCAGAAGCGGGTCTGCTGAAGCTTTCTTT,CASTRSGSAEAFF
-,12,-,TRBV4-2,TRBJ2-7,TGTGCCAGCAGCCAACCTATGTTGGAGCAGTACTTC,CASSQPMLEQYF
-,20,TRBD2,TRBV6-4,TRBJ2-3,TGTGCCAGCAGTGACTCGATGTACACTAGCGGGAGTTCAAGCACAGATACGCAGTATTTT,CASSDSMYTSGSSSTDTQYF
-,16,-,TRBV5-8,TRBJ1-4,TGTGCCAGCAGCTTGGAAGGATTTGCAACTAATGAAAAACTGTTTTTT,CASSLEGFATNEKLFF
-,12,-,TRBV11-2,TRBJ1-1,TGTGCCCACCTGGGAGGGAGGGCAGCAGCTTTCTTT,CAHLGGRAAAFF
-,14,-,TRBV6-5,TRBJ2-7,TGTGCCAGCAGTTACCGGCAGTTCTCCTACGAGCAGTACTTC,CASSYRQFSYEQYF
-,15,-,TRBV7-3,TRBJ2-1,TGTGCCAGCAGCCCAACGGGGTCGATCTACAATGAGCAGTTCTTC,CASSPTGSIYNEQFF
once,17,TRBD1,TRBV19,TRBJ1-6,TGTGCCAGTAGCTCCGACCCCCCAAGGACAGGGGTTCCCACCCTCCACTTT,CASSSDPPRTGVPTLHF
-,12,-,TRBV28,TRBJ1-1,TGTGCCAGCAGTTTAGTAGATTCTGAAGCTTTCTTT,CASSLVDSEAFF
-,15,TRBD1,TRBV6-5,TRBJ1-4,TGTGCCAGCAGTTACTCGAGGGACAGGGCTGAAAAACTGTTTTTT,CASSYSRDRAEKLFF
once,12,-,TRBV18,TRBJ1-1,TGTGCCAGCTCACTGAAGTCGGATTTGGCTTTCTTT,CASSLKSDLAFF
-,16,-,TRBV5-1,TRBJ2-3,TGCGCCAGCAGCTCCTTAACCAGCGGAAACACAGATACGCAGTATTTT,CASSSLTSGNTDTQYF
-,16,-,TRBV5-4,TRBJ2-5,TGTGCCAGCAGCTTGGACGGTGCCCTATTCCAAGAGACCCAGTACTTC,CASSLDGALFQETQYF
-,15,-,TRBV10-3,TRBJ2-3,TGTGCCATCAGTGAGGGGGTCGTCGGAGAAGATACGCAGTATTTT,CAISEGVVGEDTQYF
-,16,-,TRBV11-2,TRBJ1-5,TGTGCCAGCAGCCTAGGCGGAGACAGAAGCAATCAGCCCCAGCATTTT,CASSLGGDRSNQPQHF
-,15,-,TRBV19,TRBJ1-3,TGTGCCAGTAGTGATACAGTGGCCTCTGGAAACACCATATATTTT,CASSDTVASGNTIYF
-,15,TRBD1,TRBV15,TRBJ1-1,TGTGCCACCAGCAGAAACAGGGGGGAGAACACTGAAGCTTTCTTT,CATSRNRGENTEAFF
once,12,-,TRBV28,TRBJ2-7,TGTGCCAGCAGTTTCCCCCTCTACGAGCAGTACTTC,CASSFPLYEQYF
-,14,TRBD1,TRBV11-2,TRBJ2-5,TGTGCCAGCAGCACCGGACAGGGGCAAGAGACCCAGTACTTC,CASSTGQGQETQYF
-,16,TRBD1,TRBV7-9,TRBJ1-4,TGTGCCAGCAGCTCGCGACAGGGAGTAACTAATGAAAAACTGTTTTTT,CASSSRQGVTNEKLFF